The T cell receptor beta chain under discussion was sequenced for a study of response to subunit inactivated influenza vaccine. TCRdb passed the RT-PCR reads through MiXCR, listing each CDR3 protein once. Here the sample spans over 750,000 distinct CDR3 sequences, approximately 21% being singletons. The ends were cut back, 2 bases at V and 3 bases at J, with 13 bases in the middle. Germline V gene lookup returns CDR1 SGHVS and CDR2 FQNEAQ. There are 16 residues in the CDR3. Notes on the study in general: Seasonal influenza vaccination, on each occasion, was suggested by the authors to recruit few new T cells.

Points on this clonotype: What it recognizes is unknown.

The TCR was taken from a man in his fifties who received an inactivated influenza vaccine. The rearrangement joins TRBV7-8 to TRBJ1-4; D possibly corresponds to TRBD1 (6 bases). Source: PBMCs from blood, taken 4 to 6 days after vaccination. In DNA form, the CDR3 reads TGTGCCAGCAGCTTATATAAGGGACACCCTAATGAAAAACTGTTTTTT. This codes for CASSLYKGHPNEKLFF.